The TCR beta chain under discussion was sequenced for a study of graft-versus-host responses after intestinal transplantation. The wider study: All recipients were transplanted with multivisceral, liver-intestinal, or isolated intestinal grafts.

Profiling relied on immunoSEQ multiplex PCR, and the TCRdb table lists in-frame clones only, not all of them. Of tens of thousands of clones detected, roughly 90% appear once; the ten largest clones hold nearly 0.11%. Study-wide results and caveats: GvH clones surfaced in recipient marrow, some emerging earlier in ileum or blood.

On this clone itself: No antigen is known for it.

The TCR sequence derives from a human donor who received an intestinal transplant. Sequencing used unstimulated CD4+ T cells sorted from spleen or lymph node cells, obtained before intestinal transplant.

The CDR3 protein is CASGLINRDGYGYTF. In DNA form, the CDR3 reads TGTGCTAGTGGTTTGATTAACAGGGACGGGTATGGCTACACCTTC. The V gene is TRBV12-5, the J gene TRBJ1-2, with a weak D call TRBD1 (6 bases). Germline V CDR1 and CDR2: LGHNT, FRNRAP. Trimming took off 2 bases at V and 5 bases at J, with 15 bases between the two ends. This CDR3 region has 15 residues.